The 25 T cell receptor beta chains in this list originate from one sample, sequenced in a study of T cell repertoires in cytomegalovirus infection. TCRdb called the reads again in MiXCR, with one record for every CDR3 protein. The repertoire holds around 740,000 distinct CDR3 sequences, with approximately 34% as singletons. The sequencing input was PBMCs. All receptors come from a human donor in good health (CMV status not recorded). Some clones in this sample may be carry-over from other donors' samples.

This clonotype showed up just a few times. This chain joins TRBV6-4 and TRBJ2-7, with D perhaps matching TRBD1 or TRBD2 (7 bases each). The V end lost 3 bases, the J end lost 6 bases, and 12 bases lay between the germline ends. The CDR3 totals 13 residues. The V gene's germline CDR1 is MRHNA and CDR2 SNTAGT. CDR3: CASSEQGGSEQYF. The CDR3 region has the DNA TGTGCCAGCAGTGAGCAGGGGGGGTCCGAGCAGTACTTC.

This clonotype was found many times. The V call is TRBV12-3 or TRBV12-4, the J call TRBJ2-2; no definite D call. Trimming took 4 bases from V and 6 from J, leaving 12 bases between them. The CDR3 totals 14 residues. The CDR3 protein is CASSSWVLPGELFF. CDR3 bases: TGTGCCAGCAGTTCCTGGGTGCTGCCCGGGGAGCTGTTTTTT.

The CDR3: CASSPFGTGDNYGYTF. The CDR3 region has the DNA TGTGCCAGCAGTCCCTTCGGGACAGGGGACAACTATGGCTACACCTTC. The chain couples TRBV28 to TRBJ1-2; 10 bases match TRBD1. Germline V gives CDR1 MDHEN, CDR2 SYDVKM. V dropped 5 bases and J dropped 2; count of bases not matched to a gene: 8. CDR3 size: 16 residues.

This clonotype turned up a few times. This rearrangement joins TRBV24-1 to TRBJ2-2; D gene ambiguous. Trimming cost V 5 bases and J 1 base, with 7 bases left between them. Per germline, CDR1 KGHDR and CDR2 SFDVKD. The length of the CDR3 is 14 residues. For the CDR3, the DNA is TGTGCCACCAGTGGCCAGCTGAACACCGGGGAGCTGTTTTTT. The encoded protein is CATSGQLNTGELFF.

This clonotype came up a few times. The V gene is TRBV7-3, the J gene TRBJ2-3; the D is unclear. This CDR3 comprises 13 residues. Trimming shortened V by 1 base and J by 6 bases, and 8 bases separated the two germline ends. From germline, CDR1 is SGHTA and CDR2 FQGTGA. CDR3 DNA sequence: TGTGCCAGCAGCTTAAAGGTGGCCGATACGCAGTATTTT. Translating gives CASSLKVADTQYF. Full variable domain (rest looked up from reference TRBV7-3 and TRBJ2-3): GAGVSQTPSNKVTEKGKYVELRCDPISGHTALYWYRQSLGQGPEFLIYFQGTGAADDSGLPNDRFFAVRPEGSVSTLKIQRTERGDSAVYLCASSLKVADTQYFGPGTRLTVL.

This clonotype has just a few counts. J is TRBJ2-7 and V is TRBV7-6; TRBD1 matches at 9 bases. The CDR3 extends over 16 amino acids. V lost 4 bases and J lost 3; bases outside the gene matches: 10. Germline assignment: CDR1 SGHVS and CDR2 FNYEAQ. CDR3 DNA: TGTGCCAGCAGCTCGACAGGGGGTAAGGTGCGCTACGAGCAGTACTTC. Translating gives CASSSTGGKVRYEQYF.

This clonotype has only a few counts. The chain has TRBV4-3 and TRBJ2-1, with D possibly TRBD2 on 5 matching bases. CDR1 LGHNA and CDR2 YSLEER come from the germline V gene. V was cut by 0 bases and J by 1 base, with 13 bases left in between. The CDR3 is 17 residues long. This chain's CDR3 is CASSQDGSTFSYNEQFF. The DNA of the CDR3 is TGCGCCAGCAGCCAAGATGGGAGTACCTTTTCCTACAATGAGCAGTTCTTC.

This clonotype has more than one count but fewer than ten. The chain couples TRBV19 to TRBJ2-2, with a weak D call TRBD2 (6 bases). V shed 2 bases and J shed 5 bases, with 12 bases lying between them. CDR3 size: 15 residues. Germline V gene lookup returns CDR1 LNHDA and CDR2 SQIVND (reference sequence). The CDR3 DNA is TGTGCCAGTAGTATATCGCGGGGACCGACCGGGGAGCTGTTTTTT. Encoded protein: CASSISRGPTGELFF.

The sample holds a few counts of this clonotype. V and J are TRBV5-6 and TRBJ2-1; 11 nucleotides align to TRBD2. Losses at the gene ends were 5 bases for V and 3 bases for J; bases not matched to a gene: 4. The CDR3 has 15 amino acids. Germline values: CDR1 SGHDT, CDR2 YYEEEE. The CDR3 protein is CASRPLAGGYNEQFF. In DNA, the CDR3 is TGTGCCAGCAGGCCTCTAGCGGGGGGCTACAATGAGCAGTTCTTC.

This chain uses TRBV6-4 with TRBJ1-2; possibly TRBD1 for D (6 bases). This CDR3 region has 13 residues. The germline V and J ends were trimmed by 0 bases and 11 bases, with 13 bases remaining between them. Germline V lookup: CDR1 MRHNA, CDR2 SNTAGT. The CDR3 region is CASSDSGQGKYTF. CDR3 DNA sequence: TGTGCCAGCAGTGACTCGGGGCAGGGGAAGTACACCTTC.

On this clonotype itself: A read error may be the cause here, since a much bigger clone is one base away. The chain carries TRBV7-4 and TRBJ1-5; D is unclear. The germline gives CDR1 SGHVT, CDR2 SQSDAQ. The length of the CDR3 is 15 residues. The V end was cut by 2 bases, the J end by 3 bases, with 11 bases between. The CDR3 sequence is CASSLSTVLNQPQHF. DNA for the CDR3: TGTGCCAGCAGCTTATCCACAGTACTCAATCAGCCCCAGCATTTT.

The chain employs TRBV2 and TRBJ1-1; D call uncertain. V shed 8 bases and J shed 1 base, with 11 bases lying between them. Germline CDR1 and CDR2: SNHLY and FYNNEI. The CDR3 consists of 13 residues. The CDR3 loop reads CASLSRWNTEAFF. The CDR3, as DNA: TGTGCCAGCTTGAGCCGGTGGAACACTGAAGCTTTCTTT.

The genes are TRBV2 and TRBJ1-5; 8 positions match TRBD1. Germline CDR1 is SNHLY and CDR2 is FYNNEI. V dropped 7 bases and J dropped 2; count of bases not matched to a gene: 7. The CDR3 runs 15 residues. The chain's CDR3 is CASIAGGQGNQPQHF. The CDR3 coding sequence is TGTGCCAGCATAGCCGGGGGACAGGGCAATCAGCCCCAGCATTTT.

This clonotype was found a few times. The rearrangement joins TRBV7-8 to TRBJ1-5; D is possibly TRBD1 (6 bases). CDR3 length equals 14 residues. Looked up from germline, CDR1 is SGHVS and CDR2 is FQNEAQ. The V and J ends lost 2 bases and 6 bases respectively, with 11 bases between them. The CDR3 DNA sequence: TGTGCCAGCAGCTTACAGGGGTTGAGTCAGCCCCAGCATTTT. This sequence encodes CASSLQGLSQPQHF.

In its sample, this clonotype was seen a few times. The CDR3 DNA sequence: TGTGCCAGCAGTTTATCTCTCGGGCTTAGTTCGGGGACCCAGTACTTC. It specifies CASSLSLGLSSGTQYF. The rearrangement links TRBV12-3 or TRBV12-4 to TRBJ2-5; D is uncertain. The CDR3 runs 16 residues. V was shortened by 2 bases and J by 7 bases, with 20 bases between the two germline ends.

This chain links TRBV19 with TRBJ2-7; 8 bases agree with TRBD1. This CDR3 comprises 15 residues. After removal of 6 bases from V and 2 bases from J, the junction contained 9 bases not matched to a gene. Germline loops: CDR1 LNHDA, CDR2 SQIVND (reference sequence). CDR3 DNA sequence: TGTGCCAGTAGCCCGATTCCGGGACAGGCCTACGAGCAGTACTTC. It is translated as CASSPIPGQAYEQYF.

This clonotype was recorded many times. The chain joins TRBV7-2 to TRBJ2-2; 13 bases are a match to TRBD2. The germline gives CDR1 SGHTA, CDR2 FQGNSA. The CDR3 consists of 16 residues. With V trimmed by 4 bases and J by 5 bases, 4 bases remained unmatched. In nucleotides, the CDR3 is TGTGCCAGCAGCTCGCGGACTAGCGGGAGTACCGGGGAGCTGTTTTTT. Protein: CASSSRTSGSTGELFF.

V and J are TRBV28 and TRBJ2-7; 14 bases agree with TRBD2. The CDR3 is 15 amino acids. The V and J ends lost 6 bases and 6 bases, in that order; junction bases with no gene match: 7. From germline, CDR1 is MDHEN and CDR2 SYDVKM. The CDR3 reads CASRTWGLAGVEQYF. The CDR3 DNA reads TGTGCCAGCAGGACCTGGGGACTAGCGGGAGTCGAGCAGTACTTC.

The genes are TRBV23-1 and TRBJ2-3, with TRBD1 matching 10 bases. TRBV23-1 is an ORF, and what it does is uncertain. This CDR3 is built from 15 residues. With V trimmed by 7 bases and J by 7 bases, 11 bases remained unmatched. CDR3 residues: CASTRRDRGTNTQYF. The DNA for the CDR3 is TGCGCCAGCACCCGCCGGGACAGGGGAACTAATACGCAGTATTTT.

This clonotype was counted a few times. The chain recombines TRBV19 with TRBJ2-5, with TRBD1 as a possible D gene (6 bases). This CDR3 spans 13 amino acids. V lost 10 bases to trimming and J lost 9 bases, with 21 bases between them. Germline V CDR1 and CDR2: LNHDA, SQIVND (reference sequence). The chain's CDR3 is CAIPGHCFIAQYF. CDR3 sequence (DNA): TGTGCCATACCGGGACACTGCTTTATAGCCCAGTACTTC.

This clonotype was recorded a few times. The chain's CDR3 is CASTGTGDNLYGYTF. In nucleotides, the CDR3 is TGTGCCTCGACCGGGACAGGGGACAACTTGTATGGCTACACCTTC. The V gene is TRBV10-3, the J gene TRBJ1-2; 10 nucleotides agree with TRBD1. The trim removed 11 bases at V and 5 bases at J, leaving 14 bases unmatched. Germline V CDR1 and CDR2: ENHRY, SYGVKD. The CDR3 is 15 amino acids.

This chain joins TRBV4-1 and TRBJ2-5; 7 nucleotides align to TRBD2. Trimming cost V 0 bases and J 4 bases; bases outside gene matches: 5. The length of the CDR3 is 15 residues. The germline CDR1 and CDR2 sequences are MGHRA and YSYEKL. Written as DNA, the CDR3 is TGCGCCAGCAGCCAAGATCCGGGGGGATCAGAGACCCAGTACTTC. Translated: CASSQDPGGSETQYF.

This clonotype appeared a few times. DNA of the CDR3: TGTGCCAGCACCGACCTTGCAGGGCCCCATGAGCAGTTCTTC. This gives the protein CASTDLAGPHEQFF. The V call is TRBV12-3 or TRBV12-4, the J call TRBJ2-1; tentatively, D is TRBD1 (5 bases). Trimming shortened V by 7 bases and J by 8 bases, and 18 bases separated the two germline ends. This CDR3 region has 14 residues.

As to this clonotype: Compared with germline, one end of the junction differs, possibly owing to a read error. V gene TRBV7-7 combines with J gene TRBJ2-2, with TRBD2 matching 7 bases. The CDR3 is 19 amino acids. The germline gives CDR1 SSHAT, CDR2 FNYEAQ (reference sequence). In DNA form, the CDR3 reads TGTGCTAGCAGCTTAGACTTCAACGGGGGGATCGCGAACACCGGGGAGCTGTTTTTT. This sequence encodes CASSLDFNGGIANTGELFF.

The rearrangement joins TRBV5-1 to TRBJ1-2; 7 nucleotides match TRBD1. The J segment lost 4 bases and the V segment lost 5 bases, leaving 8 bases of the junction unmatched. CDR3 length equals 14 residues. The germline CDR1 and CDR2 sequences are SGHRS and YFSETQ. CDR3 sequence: CASRHPGQPYGYTF. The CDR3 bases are TGCGCCAGCAGACATCCGGGACAGCCCTATGGCTACACCTTC.